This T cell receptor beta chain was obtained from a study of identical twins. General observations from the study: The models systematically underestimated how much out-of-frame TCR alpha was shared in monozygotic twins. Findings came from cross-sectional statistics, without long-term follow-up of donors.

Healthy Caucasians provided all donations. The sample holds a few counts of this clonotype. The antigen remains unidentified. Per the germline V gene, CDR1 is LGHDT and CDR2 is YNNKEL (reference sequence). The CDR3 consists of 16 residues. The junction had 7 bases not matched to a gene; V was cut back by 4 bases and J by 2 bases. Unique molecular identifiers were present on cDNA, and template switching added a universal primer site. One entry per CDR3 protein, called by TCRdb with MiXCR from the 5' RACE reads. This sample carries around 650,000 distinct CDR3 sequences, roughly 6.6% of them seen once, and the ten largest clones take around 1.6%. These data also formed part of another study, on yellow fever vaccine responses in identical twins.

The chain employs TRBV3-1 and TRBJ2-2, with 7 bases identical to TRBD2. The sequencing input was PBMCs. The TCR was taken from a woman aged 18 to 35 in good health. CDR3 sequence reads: CASSLQSGVNTGELFF. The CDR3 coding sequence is TGTGCCAGCAGCCTACAAAGCGGGGTTAACACCGGGGAGCTGTTTTTT.